This record looks at one T cell receptor beta chain sequence and its context. This sample is drawn from a study of blood T cell repertoires in COVID-19. Study context: Specimens from acute and convalescent COVID-19 originated in the United States, Italy and Spain.

The length of the CDR3 is 15 residues. The germline V gene has CDR1 SGHVS and CDR2 FNYEAQ. V lost 8 bases, J lost 1 base, and 7 bases stayed unmatched. Methods used by the authors: Estimated nucleated cell counts came from reference gene primer amplification. Generated by immunoSEQ multiplex PCR, the TCRdb table keeps only in-frame clones and is missing some. From that table come the V and J calls and clone size; the DNA was used to work out D and trimming. The table lists approximately 140,000 clones, approximately 84% of them singletons. The specimen sequenced was peripheral blood. This receptor was obtained from a man aged 65 to 85 with acute or convalescent COVID-19. The chain combines TRBV7-6 with TRBJ2-3; 9 bases match TRBD1. In nucleotides, the CDR3 is TGTGCCAGCGGACTGTGGACAGGGGGCACAGATACGCAGTATTTT. It codes for CASGLWTGGTDTQYF. Full variable domain (outside the CDR3, taken from reference TRBV7-6 and TRBJ2-3): GAGVSQSPRYKVTKRGQDVALRCDPISGHVSLYWYRQALGQGPEFLTYFNYEAQQDKSGLPNDRFSAERPEGSISTLTIQRTEQRDSAMYRCASGLWTGGTDTQYFGPGTRLTVL.